Below, one TCR beta chain is given with its context. The specificity of this receptor is unknown. No much larger clone exists at a distance of one base, and base qualities are not known. The sample comes from a study of beta chain features in type 1 diabetes listed by TCRdb under 2018. General notes on the study: Mean age, gender distribution, total cell number and subset yield did not differ between patients and healthy donors. A total of approximately 99,000,000 sorted cells were examined across all samples, and RNA yield correlated strongly with the number of cells per subset. In the study, recently diagnosed type 1 diabetes patients and matched healthy donors were compared on the TCRB repertoires of their sorted circulating CD4+ T cell subsets. Regulatory and stem cell-like memory subsets were obtained from only 8 patients and about eight healthy donors, while naive and central memory subsets were obtained from all 28 donors.

The CDR3 runs 16 residues from the cysteine to the phenylalanine. Only CDR3 DNA remains: 48 bases, in frame from the first base. A distance of 16 bases separates the germline ends of V and J, which lose 3 bases and 2 bases respectively. Sequences SGDLS (CDR1) and YYNGEE (CDR2) are obtained from the germline V gene. The paper's findings and limits, for the study overall: Because small numbers of individuals were included in the HLA sub-analyses, any influence of HLA type on TCRB rearrangement was left unresolved. Shorter templates might be favored by PCR, yet because patient and control samples were amplified and corrected together, any such skew would affect both groups equally. Type 1 diabetes patients showed a moderate but significant shortening of TCRB CDR3 length in all four CD4+ subsets. Because cDNA was sequenced instead of genomic DNA, activated cells with high expression could be over-represented, although the groups did not differ in activation or CD3 levels. At VDJ recombination sites, type 1 diabetes patients had fewer insertions and more deleted nucleotides, which implies abnormalities in thymic rearrangement. Naive, central memory and regulatory TCRB repertoires appeared to be more alike among patients than among healthy donors.

Each donor gave one peripheral blood draw, around 0.12 L on average, collected into heparinised tubes. A BD FACSAria II and a panel including CD45RO, CCR7, CD25, CD127, CD95 and CD27 were used to sort naive, central memory, regulatory and stem cell-like memory CD4+ T cells. Purity was above 98% for every sorted population. PBMCs were isolated right away by Lymphoprep density gradient centrifugation and were stained directly, without culture. So that batch effects would be minimized, each experiment stained and sorted samples in pairs, pairing one healthy donor with one patient. The High Capacity cDNA Reverse Transcription Kit was used to reverse transcribe all of the isolated RNA, meaning that expressed TCRB transcripts were what got sequenced. Deep immunoSEQ sequencing was applied to naive, central memory and regulatory T cell samples, giving an average of about 3.6 million total reads per sample. Sorted cells were lysed in RLT buffer and RNA was extracted with DNase-treated RNeasy Micro or Mini kits, depending on cell number. To prevent cross-contamination, every cell subset was processed on its own, while patient and healthy donor samples were processed together. The immunoSEQ multiplex PCR was used to amplify TCRB sequences from cDNA, generating 87-bp fragments that spanned the CDR3 region. Amplicons were sequenced on the Illumina HiSeq platform. In the authors' own workflow: Synthetic template baselines were used to correct PCR bias computationally, reads within Hamming distance 2 were collapsed, and singletons that could not be merged were discarded. Reads were aligned to IMGT to assign V, D and J genes, CDR3 length, and insertions or deletions at six rearrangement sites. Within each subset, clonotype counts were normalized to sorted cell number, after which true diversity and Gini coefficients were computed with the tcR R package. The overlap coefficient, calculated on TCRB nucleotide sequences, was used to quantify repertoire sharing. Out-of-frame TCRB sequences from naive cells were analyzed to stand in for the pre-selection repertoire. The clones in this table, taken by TCRdb from immuneACCESS, are in-frame only. Not every clone is retained; where verified, under half of the shortfall comes from an unresolved V gene, and the cause of the rest is unknown. V, J and clone size are those of that table, while D and trimming were read from the DNA. The sample data list about 410,000 clones, and approximately 15% of these were observed just once. Of the sample, roughly 0.033% falls within the top ten clones.

The specimen sequenced was naive CD4+ T cells from blood. This specimen's cell subset or site label, per the study, means: true naive CD4+ T cells. This clonotype was sampled from a man in his thirties or forties in good health. The sequence is built from TRBV9 and TRBJ2-3; the D gene is possibly TRBD1 or TRBD2, each agreeing over 6 bases. CDR3 loop: CASSEGGRRTTDTQYF. The nucleotide sequence reads as follows: TGTGCCAGCAGCGAGGGGGGTCGGAGAACCACAGATACGCAGTATTTT.